The 31 T cell receptor beta chains listed next were all sequenced from one sample in a study of blood T cell repertoires in COVID-19. Data came from immunoSEQ multiplex PCR; TCRdb stores just in-frame clones and leaves some out. The sample lists approximately 220,000 clones, 80% occurring once. The material sequenced was PBMCs or T cells enriched from blood (not recorded which). The origin of the receptors is a woman in her 40s with acute COVID-19.

This CDR3 reads CASGPGRGLGTEAFF. In DNA form, the CDR3 reads TGTGCTAGTGGTCCCGGGAGGGGGCTCGGAACTGAAGCTTTCTTT. The chain links TRBV12-5 to TRBJ1-1, with 7 nucleotides matching TRBD1. J gave up 5 bases and V 5 bases, and 11 bases lay outside the gene matches. Germline CDR1 is LGHNT and CDR2 is FRNRAP. The CDR3 is 15 amino acids.

This clone was counted only a few times. The chain carries TRBV2 and TRBJ1-2; D is unclear. Trimming shortened V by 2 bases and J by 3 bases, and 7 bases separated the two germline ends. The CDR3 spans 13 residues. The germline V gene has CDR1 SNHLY and CDR2 FYNNEI. The CDR3 loop reads CASSEHSDYGYTF. The CDR3 coding sequence is TGTGCCAGCAGTGAACACAGTGACTATGGCTACACCTTC.

CDR3 region: CASTQGLAGGYNEQFF. The CDR3 region has the DNA TGTGCCAGCACACAGGGACTAGCGGGAGGGTACAATGAGCAGTTCTTC. V and J are TRBV21-1 and TRBJ2-1; TRBD2, the table's D call, lacks a check against the DNA. TRBV21-1 is shown as a pseudogene. The CDR3 is made up of 16 amino acids.

The chain recombines TRBV3-1 (or the pseudogene TRBV3-2) with TRBJ2-7; 7 nucleotides align to TRBD1. From germline, CDR1 is LGHDT and CDR2 YNNKEL (reference sequence). The CDR3 totals 13 residues. Losses at the gene ends were 5 bases for V and 6 bases for J; bases not matched to a gene: 7. The CDR3 reads CASSYGTASEQYF. The CDR3 DNA reads TGTGCCAGCAGCTATGGGACAGCTAGCGAGCAGTACTTC.

The rearrangement joins TRBV19 to TRBJ1-4; the match to TRBD1 covers 8 bases. Germline lookup yields CDR1 LNHDA and CDR2 SQIVND (reference sequence). The CDR3 contains 16 residues. Trimming at V came to 3 bases and at J to 0 bases, leaving 3 bases not matched to a gene. The CDR3 nucleotides read TGTGCCAGTAGTATCGGGGGACAGGCAACTAATGAAAAACTGTTTTTT. Translated, it gives CASSIGGQATNEKLFF.

In its sample, this clone was seen once. The gene calls are TRBV3-1 (or the pseudogene TRBV3-2) and TRBJ1-2; possibly TRBD1 for D (5 bases). The CDR3 is 13 residues long. Germline loops: CDR1 LGHDT, CDR2 YNNKEL (reference sequence). V was cut by 4 bases and J by 2 bases, with 8 bases left in between. The CDR3 bases are TGTGCCAGCAGCCCTGGGGGGAACTATGGCTACACCTTC. It encodes CASSPGGNYGYTF.

The chain employs TRBV28 and TRBJ1-6, with 11 bases that match TRBD1. CDR1 MDHEN and CDR2 SYDVKM come from the germline V gene. CDR3 size: 20 residues. With 3 bases clipped from V and 0 bases from J, the junction kept 10 bases outside the gene matches. The CDR3 DNA reads as TGTGCCAGCAGTTTGGGCCCGGGACAGGGGGGTAGCTCCTATAATTCACCCCTCCACTTT. It specifies CASSLGPGQGGSSYNSPLHF.

This clone was seen a handful of times. The chain links TRBV19 to TRBJ1-5, with a possible D match to TRBD1 (6 bases). The V gene's germline CDR1 is LNHDA and CDR2 SQIVND (reference sequence). The CDR3 sequence is 15 residues long. V was clipped by 3 bases and J by 4 bases, with 13 bases between them. CDR3 region: CASSIAGALNQPQHF. In DNA form, the CDR3 reads TGTGCCAGTAGTATCGCGGGGGCCCTAAATCAGCCCCAGCATTTT.

The gene calls are TRBV7-2 and TRBJ1-4; D is unclear. V lost 5 bases and J 6 bases, leaving 13 bases between the germline ends. Germline CDR1 is SGHTA and CDR2 is FQGNSA. This CDR3 is 14 amino acids long. The CDR3 nucleotides are TGTGCCAGCAGCGGAGGCAGCAGAGATGAAAAACTGTTTTTT. It yields the protein CASSGGSRDEKLFF.

The chain recombines TRBV2 with TRBJ1-3; D is ambiguous. Between the trimmed V and J ends, which lost 6 bases and 2 bases, there was a span of 5 bases. This CDR3 contains 12 residues. In germline, CDR1 is SNHLY, CDR2 FYNNEI. DNA for the CDR3: TGTGCCAGCAGCTTCCCTGGAAACACCATATATTTT. It encodes CASSFPGNTIYF.

This sequence joins TRBV6-5 and TRBJ2-5; D possibly corresponds to TRBD1 (5 bases). Germline CDR1 and CDR2: MNHEY and SVGAGI. The CDR3 runs 15 residues. Trimming shortened V by 2 bases and J by 5 bases, and 15 bases separated the two germline ends. The CDR3 DNA sequence: TGTGCCAGCAGTTACACCCGACAGAAAGGCGAGACCCAGTACTTC. Encoded protein: CASSYTRQKGETQYF.

The CDR3 sequence: CASSPRLGRETKNEQFF. The CDR3 DNA sequence: TGTGCCAGCAGCCCACGGCTTGGGCGGGAGACGAAGAATGAGCAGTTCTTC. The chain joins TRBV5-6 to TRBJ2-1; the match to TRBD2 covers 7 bases. The J segment lost 7 bases and the V segment lost 4 bases, leaving 17 bases of the junction unmatched. The germline gives CDR1 SGHDT, CDR2 YYEEEE. The CDR3 consists of 17 residues.

This chain connects TRBV19 to TRBJ2-2, with 10 bases matching TRBD2. CDR3 length equals 14 residues. CDR1 is LNHDA, CDR2 SQIVND, per germline (reference sequence). After removal of 7 bases from V and 1 base from J, the junction contained 0 bases not matched to a gene. CDR3 region: CASTSGGNTGELFF. The CDR3 nucleotides are TGTGCCAGTACTAGCGGGGGGAACACCGGGGAGCTGTTTTTT.

J is TRBJ1-1 and V is TRBV19; D remains unclear. V was cut by 5 bases and J by 5 bases, with 15 bases left in between. CDR1 is LNHDA and CDR2 is SQIVND in the germline V gene (reference sequence). This CDR3 is 14 amino acids long. CDR3 sequence: CASSAILSGTEAFF. The CDR3 DNA is TGTGCCAGTAGTGCGATTCTGTCGGGGACTGAAGCTTTCTTT.

This chain uses TRBV28 with TRBJ1-2; D unclear. CDR3 length: 12 residues. CDR1 is MDHEN, CDR2 SYDVKM, per germline. V was cut by 4 bases and J by 7 bases, with 10 bases left in between. CDR3 sequence: CASSSTVGGYTF. In DNA, the CDR3 is TGTGCCAGCAGTTCCACCGTCGGTGGCTACACCTTC.

This clone was counted a single time. The chain has TRBV19 and TRBJ2-1, with 7 positions matching TRBD1. The CDR3 covers 14 residues. From germline, CDR1 is LNHDA and CDR2 SQIVND (reference sequence). J gave up 9 bases and V 4 bases, and 9 bases lay outside the gene matches. The CDR3 DNA sequence: TGTGCCAGTAGTAAGGGAACAGGGGTACTTGAGCAGTTCTTC. It translates to CASSKGTGVLEQFF.

Of note for this clone: This sequence may be a read error, since a much larger clone differs from it by one base. The chain uses TRBV27 and TRBJ1-2, with 8 bases aligning to TRBD1. Germline lookup yields CDR1 MNHEY and CDR2 SMNVEV (reference sequence). V lost 6 bases to trimming and J lost 4 bases; unmatched junction nucleotides: 4. CDR3 size: 13 residues. The CDR3 loop reads CASSPDRAYGYTF. The CDR3 DNA sequence: TGTGCCAGCAGCCCGGACAGGGCCTATGGCTACACCTTC.

This clone was found once. The CDR3 nucleotides read TGTGCCAGCAGCTTTGGGCTAGCGGGAGGGGGGAACACCGGGGAGCTGTTTTTT. As protein: CASSFGLAGGGNTGELFF. The chain recombines TRBV7-8 with TRBJ2-2, with 12 bases identical to TRBD2. CDR3 length equals 18 residues. V dropped 3 bases and J dropped 1; count of bases not matched to a gene: 6. Germline V CDR1 and CDR2: SGHVS, FQNEAQ. Variable domain in full (rest from reference TRBV7-8 and TRBJ2-2): GAGVSQSPRYKVAKRGQDVALRCDPISGHVSLFWYQQALGQGPEFLTYFQNEAQLDKSGLPSDRFFAERPEGSVSTLKIQRTQQEDSAVYLCASSFGLAGGGNTGELFFGEGSRLTVL.

The chain links TRBV2 to TRBJ1-1, with 9 bases aligning to TRBD1. V lost 2 bases, J lost 4 bases, and 17 bases stayed unmatched. This CDR3 contains 19 residues. Germline assignment: CDR1 SNHLY and CDR2 FYNNEI. The CDR3 is CASSEKERGTGTGVTEAFF. CDR3 DNA: TGTGCCAGCAGTGAAAAGGAAAGGGGGACAGGGACCGGGGTCACTGAAGCTTTCTTT.

The genes are TRBV30 and TRBJ2-1; TRBD1 aligns across 8 bases. V was pared by 1 base and J by 7 bases, with 6 bases of the junction left unmatched. The CDR3 loop spans 14 amino acids. Germline loops: CDR1 GTSNPN, CDR2 SVGIG (reference sequence). The CDR3 DNA sequence: TGTGCCTGGAGTGCTATCGGGACAGGTAATGAGCAGTTCTTC. Translation: CAWSAIGTGNEQFF.

The rearrangement joins TRBV5-1 to TRBJ1-1, with 7 bases lining up with TRBD1. Germline CDR1 reads SGHRS; CDR2 reads YFSETQ. Unmatched junction bases numbered 7, after V lost 7 bases and J lost 4 bases. The CDR3 sequence is 13 residues long. CDR3 DNA sequence: TGCGCCAGCGGCACAGGGGTAAGCACTGAAGCTTTCTTT. As protein: CASGTGVSTEAFF.

The CDR3 is CASGPGLAGQETQYF. In DNA, the CDR3 is TGTGCTAGTGGTCCTGGTCTAGCGGGACAAGAGACCCAGTACTTC. This rearrangement joins TRBV12-5 to TRBJ2-5, with 9 bases aligning to TRBD2. The CDR3 runs 15 residues. The ends lost 5 bases at V and 2 bases at J; junction bases unmatched: 6. Germline lookup yields CDR1 LGHNT and CDR2 FRNRAP.

The rearrangement uses TRBV18 and TRBJ1-3; the D gene is possibly TRBD1 (5 bases). This CDR3 is built from 13 residues. V was trimmed by 1 base and J by 7 bases, leaving 8 bases between them. Germline V lookup: CDR1 KGHSH, CDR2 LQKENI. This chain's CDR3 is CASSPQGLNTIYF. For the CDR3, the DNA is TGTGCCAGCTCACCACAGGGGCTGAACACCATATATTTT.

The V gene is TRBV3-1 (or the pseudogene TRBV3-2), the J gene TRBJ1-6; D uncertain. The germline V and J ends were trimmed by 4 bases and 13 bases, with 11 bases remaining between them. From germline, CDR1 is LGHDT and CDR2 YNNKEL (reference sequence). The CDR3 has 12 amino acids. DNA for the CDR3: TGTGCCAGCAGCCGAGATCGTACTCCCCTCCACTTT. Its translation: CASSRDRTPLHF.

This chain connects TRBV3-1 (or the pseudogene TRBV3-2) to TRBJ2-7, with D maybe TRBD2 (5 bases). The CDR3 loop spans 13 amino acids. V shed 4 bases and J shed 2 bases, with 9 bases lying between them. Per the germline V gene, CDR1 is LGHDT and CDR2 is YNNKEL (reference sequence). CDR3 nucleotides: TGTGCCAGCAGCCTTAGCGTCACCTACGAGCAGTACTTC. This codes for CASSLSVTYEQYF.

The chain has TRBV10-3 and TRBJ2-5; 8 bases map to TRBD1. J was trimmed by 1 base and V by 2 bases; bases with no gene match: 3. This CDR3 spans 15 amino acids. Germline V gene sequence: CDR1 ENHRY, CDR2 SYGVKD. CDR3 loop: CAISEGTGAQETQYF. CDR3 DNA sequence: TGTGCCATCAGTGAGGGGACAGGAGCCCAAGAGACCCAGTACTTC.

The chain recombines TRBV19 with TRBJ1-2; a weak D match, TRBD1 (6 bases). With 10 bases removed from V and 0 bases from J, the gap between germline ends came to 21 bases. Germline assignment: CDR1 LNHDA and CDR2 SQIVND (reference sequence). This CDR3 has 16 amino acids. CDR3 bases: TGTGCCACTACAGGGAAACCGCAAGTTACTAACTATGGCTACACCTTC. The encoded protein is CATTGKPQVTNYGYTF.

The chain is built from TRBV19 and TRBJ1-1, with a weak D call TRBD1 (6 bases). V lost 7 bases to trimming and J lost 1 base, with 19 bases between them. The germline CDR1 and CDR2 sequences are LNHDA and SQIVND (reference sequence). The CDR3 is 16 residues long. The CDR3 DNA reads TGTGCCAGTAACCCCCTGGGGGGGGCTCAGAACACTGAAGCTTTCTTT. This codes for CASNPLGGAQNTEAFF.

The chain uses TRBV4-2 and TRBJ1-5; TRBD1 is a possible D gene (5 bases). Germline CDR1 reads LGHNA; CDR2 reads YNFKEQ. This CDR3 region has 16 residues. V was pared by 0 bases and J by 5 bases, with 14 bases between. The CDR3 coding sequence is TGTGCCAGCAGCCAAGACCTGCAGGGAGGAGATCAGCCCCAGCATTTT. Amino acid sequence: CASSQDLQGGDQPQHF.

As for this clone: Sequence at one end of the junction differs from germline and may be a read error. The chain joins TRBV3-1 (or the pseudogene TRBV3-2) to TRBJ2-1, with D hard to call. The length of the CDR3 is 11 residues. Germline V CDR1 and CDR2: LGHDT, YNNKEL (reference sequence). CDR3 sequence reads: CASSQNNQQFF. The DNA of the CDR3 is TGTGCCAGCAGCCAAAACAATCAGCAGTTCTTC.

This clone was detected only a few times. The rearrangement joins TRBV12-3 or TRBV12-4 to TRBJ1-2; D may be TRBD1 (5 bases). The CDR3 extends over 12 amino acids. Trimming pared 7 bases from V and 7 bases from J, leaving 13 bases between. The CDR3 spells CASTLGLSGYTF. DNA for the CDR3: TGTGCCAGCACCCTGGGGCTCAGTGGCTACACCTTC.